The T cell receptor beta chain described here comes from a study of cytotoxic CD8 clonotypes in ibrutinib-treated CLL. This CDR3 region has 12 residues. Germline V gene lookup returns CDR1 MGHRA and CDR2 YSYEKL. V lost 0 bases to trimming and J lost 8 bases, with 7 bases between them. In this sample, this clone turned up a few times. TCRdb's copy holds only in-frame clones and misses some; the assay was immunoSEQ multiplex PCR. The sample contains tens of thousands of clones, about half of which appear only once. The material sequenced was PBMCs, taken after 12 months of ibrutinib treatment. This TCR was recovered from a human donor with chronic lymphocytic leukemia. The chain links TRBV4-1 to TRBJ1-1; D unresolved. CDR3 protein: CASSQDFQEAFF. The CDR3 DNA is TGCGCCAGCAGCCAAGATTTCCAGGAAGCTTTCTTT.